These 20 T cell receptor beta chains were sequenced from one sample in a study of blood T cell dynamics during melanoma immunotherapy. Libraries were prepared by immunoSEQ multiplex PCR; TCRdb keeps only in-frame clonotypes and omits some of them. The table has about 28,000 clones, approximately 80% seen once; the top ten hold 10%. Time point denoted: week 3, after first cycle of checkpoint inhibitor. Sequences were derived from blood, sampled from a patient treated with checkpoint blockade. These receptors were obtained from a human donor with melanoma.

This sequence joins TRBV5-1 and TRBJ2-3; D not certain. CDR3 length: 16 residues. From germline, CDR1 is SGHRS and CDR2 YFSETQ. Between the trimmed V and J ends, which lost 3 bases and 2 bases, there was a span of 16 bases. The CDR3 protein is CASSSGLSGTTDTQYF. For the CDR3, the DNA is TGCGCCAGCAGCTCCGGGTTATCCGGAACCACAGATACGCAGTATTTT.

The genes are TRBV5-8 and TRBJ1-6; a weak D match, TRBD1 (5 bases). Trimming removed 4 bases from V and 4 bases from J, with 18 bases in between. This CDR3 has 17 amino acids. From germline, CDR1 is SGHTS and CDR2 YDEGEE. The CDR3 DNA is TGTGCCAGCAGCCACAGGACCGGCTTAATTTATAATTCACCCCTCCACTTT. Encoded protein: CASSHRTGLIYNSPLHF.

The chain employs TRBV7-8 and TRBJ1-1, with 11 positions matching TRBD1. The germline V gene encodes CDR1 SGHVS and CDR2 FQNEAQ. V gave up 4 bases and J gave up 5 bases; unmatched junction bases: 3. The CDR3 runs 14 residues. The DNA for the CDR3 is TGTGCCAGCAGCTGGGGACAGGGGGGGACTGAAGCTTTCTTT. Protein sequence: CASSWGQGGTEAFF.

CDR3 region: CASSFGQTRNTIYF. Here the CDR3 DNA reads TGTGCCAGCAGCTTTGGGCAGACAAGAAACACCATATATTTT. V is TRBV5-6 and J is TRBJ1-3; D uncertain. Per the germline V gene, CDR1 is SGHDT and CDR2 is YYEEEE. V was shortened by 2 bases and J by 5 bases, with 11 bases between the two germline ends. This CDR3 has 14 residues.

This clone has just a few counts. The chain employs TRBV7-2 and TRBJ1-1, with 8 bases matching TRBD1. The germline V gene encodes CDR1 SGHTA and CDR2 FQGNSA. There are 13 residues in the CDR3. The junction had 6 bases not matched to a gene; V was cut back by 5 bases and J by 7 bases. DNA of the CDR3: TGTGCCAGCAGCCAGGGGGCGCTGGGTGAAGCTTTCTTT. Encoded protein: CASSQGALGEAFF.

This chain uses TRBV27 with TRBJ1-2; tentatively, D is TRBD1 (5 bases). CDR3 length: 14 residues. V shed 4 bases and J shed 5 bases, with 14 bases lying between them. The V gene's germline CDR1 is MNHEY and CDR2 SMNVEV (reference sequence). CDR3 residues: CASSSRDGGYGYTF. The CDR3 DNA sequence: TGTGCCAGCAGTTCAAGGGACGGGGGTTATGGCTACACCTTC.

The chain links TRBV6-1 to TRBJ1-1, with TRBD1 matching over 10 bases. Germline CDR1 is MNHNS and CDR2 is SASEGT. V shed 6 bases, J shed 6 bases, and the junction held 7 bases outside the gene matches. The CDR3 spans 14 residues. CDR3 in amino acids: CASSSTGGWSEAFF. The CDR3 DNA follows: TGTGCCAGCAGCTCGACAGGGGGCTGGTCTGAAGCTTTCTTT.

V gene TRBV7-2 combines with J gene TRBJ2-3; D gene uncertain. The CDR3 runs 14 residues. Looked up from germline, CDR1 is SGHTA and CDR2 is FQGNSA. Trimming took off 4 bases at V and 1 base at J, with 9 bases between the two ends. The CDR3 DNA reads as TGTGCCAGCAGCTGGCTTGGGGGCACAGATACGCAGTATTTT. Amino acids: CASSWLGGTDTQYF.

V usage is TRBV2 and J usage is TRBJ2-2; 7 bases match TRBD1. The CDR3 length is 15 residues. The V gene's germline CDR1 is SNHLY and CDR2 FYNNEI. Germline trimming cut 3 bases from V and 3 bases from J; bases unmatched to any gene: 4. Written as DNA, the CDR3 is TGTGCCAGCAGTGAGGCCGGGACAGACACCGGGGAGCTGTTTTTT. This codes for CASSEAGTDTGELFF.

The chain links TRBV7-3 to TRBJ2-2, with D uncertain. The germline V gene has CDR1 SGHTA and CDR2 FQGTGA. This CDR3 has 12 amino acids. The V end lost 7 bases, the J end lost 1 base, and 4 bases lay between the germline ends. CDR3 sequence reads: CASMGNTGELFF. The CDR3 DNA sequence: TGTGCCAGCATGGGGAACACCGGGGAGCTGTTTTTT.

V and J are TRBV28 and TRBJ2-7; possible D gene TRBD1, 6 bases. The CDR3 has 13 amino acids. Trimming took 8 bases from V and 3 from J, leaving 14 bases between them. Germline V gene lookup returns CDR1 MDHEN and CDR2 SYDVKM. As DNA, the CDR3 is TGTGCCAGCTCGCCTCAACAGGGCTACGAGCAGTACTTC. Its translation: CASSPQQGYEQYF.

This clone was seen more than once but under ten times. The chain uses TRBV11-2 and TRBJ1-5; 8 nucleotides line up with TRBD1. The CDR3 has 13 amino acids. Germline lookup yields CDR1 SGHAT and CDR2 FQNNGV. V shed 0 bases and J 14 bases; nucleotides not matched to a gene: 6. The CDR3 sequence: CASSLDPQGAKHF. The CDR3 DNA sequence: TGTGCCAGCAGCTTAGATCCCCAGGGGGCCAAGCATTTT. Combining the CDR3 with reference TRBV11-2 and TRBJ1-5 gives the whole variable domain EAGVAQSPRYKIIEKRQSVAFWCNPISGHATLYWYQQILGQGPKLLIQFQNNGVVDDSQLPKDRFSAERLKGVDSTLKIQPAKLEDSAVYLCASSLDPQGAKHFGDGTRLSIL.

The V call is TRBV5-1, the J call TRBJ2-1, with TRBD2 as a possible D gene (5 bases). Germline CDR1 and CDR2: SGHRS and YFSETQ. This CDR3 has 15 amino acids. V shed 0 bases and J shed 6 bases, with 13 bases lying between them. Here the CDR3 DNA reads TGCGCCAGCAGCTTGGTGGCGGGTTTATCCAATGAGCAGTTCTTC. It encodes CASSLVAGLSNEQFF.

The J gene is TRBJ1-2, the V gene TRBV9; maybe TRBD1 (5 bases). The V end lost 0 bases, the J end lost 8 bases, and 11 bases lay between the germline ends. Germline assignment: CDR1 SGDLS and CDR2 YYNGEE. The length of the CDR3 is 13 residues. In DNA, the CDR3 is TGTGCCAGCAGCGTAGCAGGGTTTGGCGGCTACACCTTC. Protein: CASSVAGFGGYTF.

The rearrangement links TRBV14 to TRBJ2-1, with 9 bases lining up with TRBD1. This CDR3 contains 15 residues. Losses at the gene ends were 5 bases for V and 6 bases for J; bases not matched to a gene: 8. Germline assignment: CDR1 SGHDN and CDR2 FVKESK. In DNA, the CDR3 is TGTGCCAGCAGCGTGATGAAGACAGGGGGCAATGAGCAGTTCTTC. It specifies CASSVMKTGGNEQFF.

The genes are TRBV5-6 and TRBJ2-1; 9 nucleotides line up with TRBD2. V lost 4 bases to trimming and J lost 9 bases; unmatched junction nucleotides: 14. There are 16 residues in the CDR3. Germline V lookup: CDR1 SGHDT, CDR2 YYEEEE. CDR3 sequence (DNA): TGTGCCAGCAGCCCCCAGCCGGGACTAGCCTTAAGTGAGCAGTTCTTC. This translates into CASSPQPGLALSEQFF.

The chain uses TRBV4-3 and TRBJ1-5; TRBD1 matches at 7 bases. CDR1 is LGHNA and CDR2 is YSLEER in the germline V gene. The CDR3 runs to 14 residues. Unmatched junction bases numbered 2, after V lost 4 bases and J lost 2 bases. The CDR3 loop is CASSPQGGNQPQHF. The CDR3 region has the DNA TGCGCCAGCAGCCCTCAGGGGGGCAATCAGCCCCAGCATTTT.

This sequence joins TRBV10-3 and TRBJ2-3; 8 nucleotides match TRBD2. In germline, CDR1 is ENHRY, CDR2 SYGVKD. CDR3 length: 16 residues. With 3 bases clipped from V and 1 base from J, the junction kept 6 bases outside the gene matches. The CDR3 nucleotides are TGTGCCATCAGTGACGGGACTAGATCGGGCACAGATACGCAGTATTTT. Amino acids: CAISDGTRSGTDTQYF.

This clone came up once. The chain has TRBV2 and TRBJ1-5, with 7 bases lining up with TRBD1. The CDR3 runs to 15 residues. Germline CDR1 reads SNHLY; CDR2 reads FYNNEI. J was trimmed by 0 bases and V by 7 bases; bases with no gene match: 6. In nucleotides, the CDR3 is TGTGCCAGCACCAGGGGGTCTGATAGCAATCAGCCCCAGCATTTT. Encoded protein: CASTRGSDSNQPQHF.

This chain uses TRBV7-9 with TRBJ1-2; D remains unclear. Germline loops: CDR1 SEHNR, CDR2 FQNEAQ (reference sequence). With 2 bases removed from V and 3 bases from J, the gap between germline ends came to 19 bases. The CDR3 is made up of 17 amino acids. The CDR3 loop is CASSLSHWAQRDYGYTF. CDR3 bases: TGTGCCAGCAGCTTAAGTCACTGGGCCCAGCGGGACTATGGCTACACCTTC.